One sample yielded the 3 T cell receptor beta chains listed below, sequenced in a study of cytomegalovirus exposure and HLA in healthy donors. The PCR employed 60 Vbeta primers together with 13 Jbeta primers. The table came from immunoSEQ multiplex PCR; TCRdb's copy has only in-frame clones and leaves some out. The repertoire consists of fewer than 350,000 clones, with 70% to 90% occurring once and the leading ten covering roughly 2.3%. The sequencing sample was made of PBMCs. These receptors all stem from a woman aged 18-29 years in good health and CMV-seronegative.

About this clone: Other DNA sequences in the same sample also yield this CDR3. The chain couples TRBV5-1 to TRBJ2-1, with 9 bases aligning to TRBD2. V was clipped by 2 bases and J by 2 bases; unmatched bases: 2. CDR3 length: 15 residues. CDR1 SGHRS and CDR2 YFSETQ come from the germline V gene. DNA of the CDR3: TGCGCCAGCAGCTTAACTAGCGGGCCCTACAATGAGCAGTTCTTC. This codes for CASSLTSGPYNEQFF.

This CDR3 reads CASSLAGGGAAPLHF. The CDR3 DNA reads TGCGCCAGCAGCTTGGCCGGGGGGGGCGCAGCACCCCTCCACTTT. The chain employs TRBV5-1 and TRBJ1-6; TRBD1 is a possible D gene (6 bases). Trimming shortened V by 0 bases and J by 11 bases, and 15 bases separated the two germline ends. Germline loops: CDR1 SGHRS, CDR2 YFSETQ. The CDR3 is 15 residues long.

This clone has just one count. CDR3 amino acids: CASSPSGENSPLHF. For the CDR3, the DNA is TGTGCCAGCAGCCCTTCGGGAGAAAATTCACCCCTCCACTTT. J is TRBJ1-6 and V is TRBV9; D is unclear. V gave up 4 bases and J gave up 7 bases, with 12 bases separating them. The CDR3 loop spans 14 amino acids. CDR1 SGDLS and CDR2 YYNGEE come from the germline V gene.